This TCR beta chain was captured in a study of OX40 agonist ivuxolimab in advanced cancers. Study context: Three patients, one with hepatocellular carcinoma and two with cutaneous melanoma, achieved partial responses. Study-wide results and limits: Relative to CD4+, CD8+ T cells held more expanded clones on average.

Regarding this clone: Antigen specificity is unknown.

This table comes from immunoSEQ multiplex PCR, and its TCRdb copy is limited to in-frame clones, with some not included. The sample contains tens of thousands of clones, about 80% of which appear only once. The receptor's source is an adult with an advanced solid tumor such as melanoma, head and neck, liver or kidney cancer. Sample: CD4+ or CD8+ T cells sorted from blood, taken in a trial of the OX40 agonist ivuxolimab.

Here the CDR3 DNA reads TGTGCCAGCAGAAGGACAGGGGTGAGCACTGAAGCTTTCTTT. The encoded protein is CASRRTGVSTEAFF. The rearrangement links TRBV6-6 to TRBJ1-1, with 9 positions matching TRBD1. Unmatched junction bases numbered 6, after V lost 6 bases and J lost 4 bases. Per germline, CDR1 MNHNY and CDR2 SVGAGI (reference sequence). The CDR3 totals 14 residues.